These T cell receptor beta chains were read from a single sample in a study of cytomegalovirus exposure and HLA in healthy donors. TCRdb keeps only in-frame clones here, not all; method: immunoSEQ multiplex PCR. Reported are 91,000 or so clones; the ten largest clones contain around 3.4%. Source material: PBMCs. All receptors derive from a young woman in good health and CMV-seronegative. CDR3s include the opening cysteine and the closing phenylalanine or tryptophan. D genes are given only for firm matches.

TRBV5-1	16	TRBJ2-7	TRBD1	CASSLPGQGTTYEQYF	TGCGCCAGCAGCCTGCCGGGACAGGGGACCACCTACGAGCAGTACTTC
TRBV6-5	14	TRBJ2-1	NA	CASSPRPGPREQFF	TGTGCCAGCAGCCCCCGGCCAGGGCCCCGTGAGCAGTTCTTC
TRBV9	15	TRBJ2-1	TRBD2	CASSGAGGGDNEQFF	TGTGCCAGCAGCGGGGCGGGCGGGGGAGACAATGAGCAGTTCTTC
TRBV5-5	13	TRBJ1-2	TRBD1	CASSLNTGEGYTF	TGTGCCAGCAGCTTGAATACAGGGGAAGGCTACACCTTC
TRBV12-5	12	TRBJ1-2	NA	CASAQDSYGYTF	TGTGCTAGTGCCCAAGACAGCTATGGCTACACCTTC
TRBV6-6	16	TRBJ2-2	NA	CASSYWTKRGTGELFF	TGTGCCAGCAGCTACTGGACCAAACGGGGCACCGGGGAGCTGTTTTTT
TRBV2	15	TRBJ2-7	NA	CASSESRQASYEQYF	TGTGCCAGCAGTGAGAGTAGGCAGGCCTCCTACGAGCAGTACTTC
TRBV11-2	12	TRBJ2-7	NA	CASSPDTYEQYF	TGTGCCAGCAGCCCGGACACCTACGAGCAGTACTTC
TRBV6-4	15	TRBJ1-2	NA	CASSDGHSGSYGYTF	TGTGCCAGCAGTGACGGCCACAGTGGGAGCTATGGCTACACCTTC
TRBV11-2	15	TRBJ1-2	TRBD1	CASSQGTGGSYGYTF	TGTGCCAGCAGCCAGGGGACAGGGGGCAGCTATGGCTACACCTTC
TRBV6-1	14	TRBJ2-5	NA	CASSEVQGPQTQYF	TGTGCCAGCAGTGAAGTACAGGGTCCCCAGACCCAGTACTTC
TRBV6-1	12	TRBJ1-2	NA	CASRVVDEGYTF	TGTGCCAGCAGAGTAGTAGATGAAGGCTACACCTTC
TRBV27	13	TRBJ1-1	NA	CASQGYLNTEAFF	TGTGCCAGCCAGGGATACTTGAACACTGAAGCTTTCTTT
TRBV4-1	17	TRBJ1-1	NA	CASSQGDQTEVNTEAFF	TGCGCCAGCAGCCAGGGAGACCAGACCGAAGTTAACACTGAAGCTTTCTTT
TRBV27	13	TRBJ1-1	NA	CASSFSMNTEAFF	TGTGCCAGCAGTTTTTCAATGAACACTGAAGCTTTCTTT
TRBV28	15	TRBJ1-2	NA	CASSLARPDYYGYTF	TGTGCCAGCAGTTTAGCCCGCCCCGACTACTATGGCTACACCTTC
TRBV19	12	TRBJ2-7	NA	CASRGEAGEQYF	TGTGCCAGTAGGGGCGAGGCGGGCGAGCAGTACTTC
TRBV6-5	14	TRBJ1-5	TRBD1	CASSYGTGVQPQHF	TGTGCCAGCAGTTACGGGACAGGGGTTCAGCCCCAGCATTTT
TRBV5-6	14	TRBJ1-1	NA	CASAQTIMNTEAFF	TGTGCCAGCGCACAAACTATCATGAACACTGAAGCTTTCTTT
TRBV5-1	16	TRBJ2-5	TRBD2	CASSLGVAGVGETQYF	TGCGCCAGCAGCTTGGGCGTTGCGGGAGTGGGAGAGACCCAGTACTTC
TRBV2	18	TRBJ2-6	NA	CASSEGVLKPSGANVLTF	TGTGCCAGCAGTGAAGGAGTTCTTAAACCTTCTGGGGCCAACGTCCTGACTTTC
TRBV7-6	14	TRBJ1-4	NA	CASGVGGANEKLFF	TGTGCCAGCGGCGTCGGGGGAGCTAATGAAAAACTGTTTTTT
TRBV5-1	12	TRBJ1-1	NA	CASRDDRFEAFF	TGCGCCAGCAGAGACGACAGGTTTGAAGCTTTCTTT
TRBV4-2	19	TRBJ2-3	TRBD2	CASSQGLAGTWDGTDTQYF	TGTGCCAGCAGCCAAGGACTAGCGGGAACTTGGGACGGGACAGATACGCAGTATTTT
TRBV15	15	TRBJ1-1	NA	CATSRDKTQNTEAFF	TGTGCCACCAGCAGAGATAAAACACAAAACACTGAAGCTTTCTTT
TRBV6-4	13	TRBJ1-1	NA	CASSDRENTEAFF	TGTGCCAGCAGTGACCGGGAGAACACTGAAGCTTTCTTT
TRBV6-5	13	TRBJ1-5	TRBD1	CASSVGQAQPQHF	TGTGCCAGCAGTGTTGGACAGGCCCAGCCCCAGCATTTT
TRBV2	13	TRBJ1-6	NA	CASSDVENSPLHF	TGTGCCAGCAGTGACGTGGAGAATTCACCCCTCCACTTT